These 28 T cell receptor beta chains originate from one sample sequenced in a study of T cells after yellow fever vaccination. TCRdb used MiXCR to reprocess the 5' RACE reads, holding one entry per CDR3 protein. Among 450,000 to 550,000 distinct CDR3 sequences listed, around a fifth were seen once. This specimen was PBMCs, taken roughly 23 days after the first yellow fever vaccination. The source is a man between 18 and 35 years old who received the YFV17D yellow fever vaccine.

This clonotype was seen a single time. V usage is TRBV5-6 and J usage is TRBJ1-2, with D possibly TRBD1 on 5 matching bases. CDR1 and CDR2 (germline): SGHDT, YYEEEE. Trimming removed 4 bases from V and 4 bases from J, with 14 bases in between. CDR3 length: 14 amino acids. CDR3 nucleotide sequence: TGTGCCAGCAGCCCATCCGACAGACCCTATGGCTACACCTTC. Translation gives CASSPSDRPYGYTF.

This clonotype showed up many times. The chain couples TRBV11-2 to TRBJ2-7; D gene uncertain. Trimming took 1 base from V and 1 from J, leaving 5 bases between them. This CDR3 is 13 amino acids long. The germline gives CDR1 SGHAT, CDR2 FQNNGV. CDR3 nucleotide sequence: TGTGCCAGCAGCTTAGGGAATTCCTACGAGCAGTACTTC. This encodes CASSLGNSYEQYF. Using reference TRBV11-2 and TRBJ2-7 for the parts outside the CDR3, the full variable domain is EAGVAQSPRYKIIEKRQSVAFWCNPISGHATLYWYQQILGQGPKLLIQFQNNGVVDDSQLPKDRFSAERLKGVDSTLKIQPAKLEDSAVYLCASSLGNSYEQYFGPGTRLTVT.

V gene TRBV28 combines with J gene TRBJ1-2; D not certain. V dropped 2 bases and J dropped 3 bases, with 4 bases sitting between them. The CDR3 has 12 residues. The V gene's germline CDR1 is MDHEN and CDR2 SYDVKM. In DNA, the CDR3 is TGTGCCAGCAGTTTAATGGACTATGGCTACACCTTC. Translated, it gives CASSLMDYGYTF.

The chain's CDR3 is CATSGAGQGPSNQPQHF. CDR3 in DNA: TGTGCCACCAGCGGGGCAGGACAGGGGCCTAGCAATCAGCCCCAGCATTTT. The rearrangement links TRBV15 to TRBJ1-5; 9 nucleotides match TRBD1. V lost 5 bases to trimming and J lost 0 bases; unmatched junction nucleotides: 8. The length of the CDR3 is 17 residues. Germline CDR1 is LNHNV and CDR2 is YYDKDF (reference sequence). Complete variable domain (other parts from reference TRBV15 and TRBJ1-5): DAMVIQNPRYQVTQFGKPVTLSCSQTLNHNVMYWYQQKSSQAPKLLFHYYDKDFNNEADTPDNFQSRRPNTSFCFLDIRSPGLGDTAMYLCATSGAGQGPSNQPQHFGDGTRLSIL.

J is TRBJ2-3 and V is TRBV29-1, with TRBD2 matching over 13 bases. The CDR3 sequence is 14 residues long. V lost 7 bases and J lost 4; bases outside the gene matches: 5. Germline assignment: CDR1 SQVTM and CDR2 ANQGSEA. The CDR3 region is CSGRLAGGPDTQYF. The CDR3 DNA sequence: TGCAGCGGCAGACTAGCGGGGGGCCCAGATACGCAGTATTTT.

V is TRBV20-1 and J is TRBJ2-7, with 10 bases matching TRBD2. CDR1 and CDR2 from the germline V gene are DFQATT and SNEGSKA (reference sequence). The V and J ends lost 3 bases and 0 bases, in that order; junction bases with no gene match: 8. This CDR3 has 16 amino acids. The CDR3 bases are TGCAGTGCTAGGCTACTAGCGGGGCCGATCTCCTACGAGCAGTACTTC. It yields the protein CSARLLAGPISYEQYF.

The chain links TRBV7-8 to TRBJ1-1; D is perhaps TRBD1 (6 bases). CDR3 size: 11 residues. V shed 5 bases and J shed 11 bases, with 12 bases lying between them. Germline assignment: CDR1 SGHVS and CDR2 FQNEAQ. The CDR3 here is CASSVGQLAFF. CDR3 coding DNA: TGTGCCAGCAGCGTCGGACAGTTGGCTTTCTTT.

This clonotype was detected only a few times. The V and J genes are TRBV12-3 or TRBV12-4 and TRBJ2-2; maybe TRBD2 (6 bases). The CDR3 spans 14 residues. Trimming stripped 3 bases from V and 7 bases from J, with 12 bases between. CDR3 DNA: TGTGCCAGCAGTTTTAGTCTAGCGCGCGGGGAGCTGTTTTTT. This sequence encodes CASSFSLARGELFF.

Here the CDR3 DNA reads TGTGCCAGCAGTGAATATTCAGGGATGAATGAGCAGTTCTTC. Encoded protein: CASSEYSGMNEQFF. The chain joins TRBV25-1 to TRBJ2-1; possibly TRBD1 for D (5 bases). The CDR3 contains 14 residues. V gave up 0 bases and J gave up 7 bases, with 10 bases separating them. Germline CDR1 MGHDK, CDR2 SYGVNS.

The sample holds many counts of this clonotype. CDR3 sequence (DNA): TGCGCCAGCAGCCAAGGTACCTACCAAGAGACCCAGTACTTC. This gives the protein CASSQGTYQETQYF. The V call is TRBV4-3, the J call TRBJ2-5; D is ambiguous. V was cut by 1 base and J by 0 bases, with 6 bases left in between. Germline V lookup: CDR1 LGHNA, CDR2 YSLEER. The CDR3 has 14 residues.

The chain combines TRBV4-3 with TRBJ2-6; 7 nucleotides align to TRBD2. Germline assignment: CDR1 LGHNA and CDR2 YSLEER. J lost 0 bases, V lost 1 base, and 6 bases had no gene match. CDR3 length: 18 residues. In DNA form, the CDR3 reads TGCGCCAGCAGCCAAGTAATAGCGGGCCTCTCTGGGGCCAACGTCCTGACTTTC. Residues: CASSQVIAGLSGANVLTF.

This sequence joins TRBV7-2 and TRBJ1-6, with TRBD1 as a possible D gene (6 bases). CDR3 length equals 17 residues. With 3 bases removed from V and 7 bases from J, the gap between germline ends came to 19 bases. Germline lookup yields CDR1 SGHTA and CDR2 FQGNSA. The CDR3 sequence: CASSLGLGGGQNSPLHF. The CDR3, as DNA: TGTGCCAGCAGCTTGGGGCTCGGAGGGGGGCAGAATTCACCCCTCCACTTT.

The CDR3 nucleotides are TGTGCCAGCAGCTACACAGGGGGCAGGGCAGATACGCAGTATTTT. Translation: CASSYTGGRADTQYF. The chain joins TRBV7-6 to TRBJ2-3; 9 nucleotides line up with TRBD1. The CDR3 runs 15 residues. V lost 4 bases and J lost 4; bases outside the gene matches: 6. Germline CDR1 reads SGHVS; CDR2 reads FNYEAQ.

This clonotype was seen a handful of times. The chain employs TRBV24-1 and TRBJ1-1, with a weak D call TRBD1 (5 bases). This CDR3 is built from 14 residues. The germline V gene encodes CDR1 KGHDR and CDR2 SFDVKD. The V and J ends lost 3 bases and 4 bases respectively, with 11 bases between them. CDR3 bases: TGTGCCACCAGTGATGCTACCGGGGGCACTGAAGCTTTCTTT. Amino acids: CATSDATGGTEAFF.

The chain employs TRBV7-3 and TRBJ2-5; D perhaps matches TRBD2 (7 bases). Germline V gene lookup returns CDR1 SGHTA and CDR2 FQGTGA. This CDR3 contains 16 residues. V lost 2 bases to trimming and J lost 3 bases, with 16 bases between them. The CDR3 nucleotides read TGTGCCAGCAGCTTAGGGGGGGCGAGGGGGAAAGAGACCCAGTACTTC. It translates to CASSLGGARGKETQYF. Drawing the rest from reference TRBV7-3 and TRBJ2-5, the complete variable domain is GAGVSQTPSNKVTEKGKYVELRCDPISGHTALYWYRQSLGQGPEFLIYFQGTGAADDSGLPNDRFFAVRPEGSVSTLKIQRTERGDSAVYLCASSLGGARGKETQYFGPGTRLLVL.

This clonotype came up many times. The CDR3 DNA follows: TGTGCCACCAGTGATCTAGGGGAGACCCAGTACTTC. Translated: CATSDLGETQYF. The chain uses TRBV24-1 and TRBJ2-5; D remains unclear. The V end lost 3 bases, the J end lost 5 bases, and 6 bases lay between the germline ends. The CDR3 contains 12 residues. Germline assignment: CDR1 KGHDR and CDR2 SFDVKD.

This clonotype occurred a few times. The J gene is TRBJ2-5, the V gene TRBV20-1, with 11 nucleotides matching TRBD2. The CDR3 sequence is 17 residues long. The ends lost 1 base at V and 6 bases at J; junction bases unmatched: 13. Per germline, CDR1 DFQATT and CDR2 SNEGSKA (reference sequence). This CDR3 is CSARVASGGPGTQTQYF. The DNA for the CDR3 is TGCAGTGCTAGAGTTGCTAGCGGGGGGCCCGGAACCCAGACCCAGTACTTC.

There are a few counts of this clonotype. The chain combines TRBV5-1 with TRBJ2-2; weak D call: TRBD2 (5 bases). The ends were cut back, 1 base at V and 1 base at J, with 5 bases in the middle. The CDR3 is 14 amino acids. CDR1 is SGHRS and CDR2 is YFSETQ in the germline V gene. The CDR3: CASSLRGNTGELFF. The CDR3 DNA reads TGCGCCAGCAGCTTGCGGGGGAACACCGGGGAGCTGTTTTTT.

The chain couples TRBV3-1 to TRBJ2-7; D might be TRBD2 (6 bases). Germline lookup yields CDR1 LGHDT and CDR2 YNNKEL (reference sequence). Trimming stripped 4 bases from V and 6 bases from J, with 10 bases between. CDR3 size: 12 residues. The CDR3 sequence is CASSRGDSEQYV. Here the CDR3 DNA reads TGTGCCAGCAGCCGAGGGGACTCCGAGCAGTACGTC.

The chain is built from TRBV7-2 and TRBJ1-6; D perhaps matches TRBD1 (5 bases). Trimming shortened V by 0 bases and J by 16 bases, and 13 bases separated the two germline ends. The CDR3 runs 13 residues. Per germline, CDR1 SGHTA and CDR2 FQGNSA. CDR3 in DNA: TGTGCCAGCAGCTTAGCGCGTCAGGGAGGTCTCCACTTT. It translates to CASSLARQGGLHF.

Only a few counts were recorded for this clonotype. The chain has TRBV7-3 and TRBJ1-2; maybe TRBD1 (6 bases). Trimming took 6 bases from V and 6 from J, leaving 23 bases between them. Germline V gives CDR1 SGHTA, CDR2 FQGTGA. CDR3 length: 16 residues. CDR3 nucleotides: TGTGCCAGCAGGGACCCGGGGGCTACCTTCGGGAATGGCTACACCTTC. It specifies CASRDPGATFGNGYTF.

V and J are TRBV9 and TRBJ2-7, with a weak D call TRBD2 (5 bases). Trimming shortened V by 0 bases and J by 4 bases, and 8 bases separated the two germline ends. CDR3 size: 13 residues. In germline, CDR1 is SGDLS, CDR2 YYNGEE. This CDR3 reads CASSVAPGYEQYF. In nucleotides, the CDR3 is TGTGCCAGCAGCGTAGCACCGGGGTACGAGCAGTACTTC. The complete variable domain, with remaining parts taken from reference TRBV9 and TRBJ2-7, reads DSGVTQTPKHLITATGQRVTLRCSPRSGDLSVYWYQQSLDQGLQFLIQYYNGEERAKGNILERFSAQQFPDLHSELNLSSLELGDSALYFCASSVAPGYEQYFGPGTRLTVT.

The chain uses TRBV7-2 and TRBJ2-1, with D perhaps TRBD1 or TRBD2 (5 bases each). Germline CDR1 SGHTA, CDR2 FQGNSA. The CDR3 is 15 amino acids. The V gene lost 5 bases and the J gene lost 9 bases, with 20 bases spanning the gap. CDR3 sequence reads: CASSLLEGRFSEQFF. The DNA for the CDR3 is TGTGCCAGCAGCCTGTTAGAGGGGCGCTTCAGTGAGCAGTTCTTC. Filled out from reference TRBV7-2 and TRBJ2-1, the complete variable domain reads GAGVSQSPSNKVTEKGKDVELRCDPISGHTALYWYRQSLGQGLEFLIYFQGNSAPDKSGLPSDRFSAERTGGSVSTLTIQRTQQEDSAVYLCASSLLEGRFSEQFFGPGTRLTVL.

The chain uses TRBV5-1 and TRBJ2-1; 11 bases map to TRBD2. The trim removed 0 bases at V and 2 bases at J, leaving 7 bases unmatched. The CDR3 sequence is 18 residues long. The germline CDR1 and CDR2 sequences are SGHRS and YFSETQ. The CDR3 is CASSLVPLAGGPYNEQFF. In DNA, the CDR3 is TGCGCCAGCAGCTTGGTACCCCTAGCGGGGGGCCCCTACAATGAGCAGTTCTTC.

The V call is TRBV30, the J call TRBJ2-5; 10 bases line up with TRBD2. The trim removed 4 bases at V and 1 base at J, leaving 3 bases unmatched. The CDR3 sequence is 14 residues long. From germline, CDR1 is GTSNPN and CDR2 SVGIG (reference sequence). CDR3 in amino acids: CAWKLAGGQETQYF. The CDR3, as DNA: TGTGCCTGGAAATTAGCGGGGGGCCAAGAGACCCAGTACTTC.

The CDR3 reads CSAGVGTAKTTEAFF. DNA for the CDR3: TGCAGTGCTGGCGTCGGGACGGCAAAGACCACTGAAGCTTTCTTT. The V and J genes are TRBV20-1 and TRBJ1-1, with D maybe TRBD1 (5 bases). The V end lost 5 bases, the J end lost 4 bases, and 20 bases lay between the germline ends. Per germline, CDR1 DFQATT and CDR2 SNEGSKA (reference sequence). The CDR3 totals 15 residues.

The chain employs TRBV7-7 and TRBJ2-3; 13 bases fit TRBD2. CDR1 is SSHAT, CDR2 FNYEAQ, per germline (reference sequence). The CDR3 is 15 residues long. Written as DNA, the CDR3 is TGTGCTAGCGCGAGGACTAGCGGGGGCGCAGATACGCAGTATTTT. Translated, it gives CASARTSGGADTQYF.

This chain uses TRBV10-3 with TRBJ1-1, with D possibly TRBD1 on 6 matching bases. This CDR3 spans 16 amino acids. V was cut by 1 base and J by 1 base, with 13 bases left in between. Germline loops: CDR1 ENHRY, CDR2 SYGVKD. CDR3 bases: TGTGCCATCAGTGAGTTGGAGGACAGAGAGAACACTGAAGCTTTCTTT. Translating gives CAISELEDRENTEAFF.